The 18 T cell receptor beta chains given below trace back to one sample, sequenced in a study of blood T cell repertoires in COVID-19. Libraries were prepared by immunoSEQ multiplex PCR; TCRdb keeps only in-frame clonotypes and omits some of them. The table lists a few hundred thousand clones, around 92% of them singletons, with 1.5% to 2% in the top ten. Input material: PBMCs or T cells enriched from blood (not recorded which). These receptor sequences come from a woman in her 30s who had recovered from COVID-19.

V gene TRBV7-2 combines with J gene TRBJ2-7; no clear D. Trimming pared 2 bases from V and 2 bases from J, leaving 10 bases between. Germline CDR1 SGHTA, CDR2 FQGNSA. The CDR3 has 14 residues. As DNA, the CDR3 is TGTGCCAGCAGCTTACTATACCCCCCCTACGAGCAGTACTTC. Translating it yields CASSLLYPPYEQYF. Variable domain in full (rest from reference TRBV7-2 and TRBJ2-7): GAGVSQSPSNKVTEKGKDVELRCDPISGHTALYWYRQSLGQGLEFLIYFQGNSAPDKSGLPSDRFSAERTGGSVSTLTIQRTQQEDSAVYLCASSLLYPPYEQYFGPGTRLTVT.

V gene TRBV20-1 combines with J gene TRBJ1-2; possible D gene TRBD1, 5 bases. The CDR3 consists of 11 residues. Trimming stripped 7 bases from V and 3 bases from J, with 9 bases between. In germline, CDR1 is DFQATT, CDR2 SNEGSKA (reference sequence). The CDR3, as DNA: TGCAGTGTCGCCAGGGACTATGGCTACACCTTC. Its protein is CSVARDYGYTF.

V usage is TRBV5-1 and J usage is TRBJ2-5; 10 bases agree with TRBD2. Germline-derived CDR1 and CDR2 are SGHRS and YFSETQ. CDR3 length: 15 amino acids. Germline trimming cut 4 bases from V and 5 bases from J; bases unmatched to any gene: 8. DNA for the CDR3: TGCGCCAGCAGCCCGAGCTCTAGCGGGGGTGAGACCCAGTACTTC. Translating it yields CASSPSSSGGETQYF.

The chain has TRBV7-3 and TRBJ2-7; 12 nucleotides match TRBD2. Unmatched junction bases numbered 2, after V lost 5 bases and J lost 6 bases. The CDR3 is 13 residues long. CDR1 and CDR2 (germline): SGHTA, FQGTGA. In nucleotides, the CDR3 is TGTGCCAGCAGCAGGACTAGCGGGGTCGAGCAGTACTTC. Its translation: CASSRTSGVEQYF.

This clone was picked up a small number of times. The chain combines TRBV7-3 with TRBJ1-5; 12 nucleotides align to TRBD1. Trimming cost V 9 bases and J 6 bases; bases outside gene matches: 12. The CDR3 length is 16 residues. Per germline, CDR1 SGHTA and CDR2 FQGTGA. This CDR3 is CARGTGGEQVGQPQHF. The CDR3 DNA follows: TGTGCCAGAGGGACAGGGGGCGAGCAAGTCGGTCAGCCCCAGCATTTT.

The chain uses TRBV18 and TRBJ1-5, with D hard to call. This CDR3 comprises 15 residues. V was clipped by 4 bases and J by 0 bases, with 10 bases between them. Germline CDR1 reads KGHSH; CDR2 reads LQKENI. The CDR3 loop reads CASSLSGDSNQPQHF. The CDR3 region has the DNA TGTGCCAGCTCACTTTCCGGAGATAGCAATCAGCCCCAGCATTTT.

CDR3 amino acids: CASSLTSGGANEQFF. In DNA form, the CDR3 reads TGTGCCAGCAGCCTCACTAGCGGGGGGGCCAATGAGCAGTTCTTC. The gene calls are TRBV7-2 and TRBJ2-1; 13 bases match TRBD2. The CDR3 is 15 amino acids. CDR1 is SGHTA, CDR2 FQGNSA, per germline. V lost 5 bases to trimming and J lost 6 bases; unmatched junction nucleotides: 4.

The chain combines TRBV27 with TRBJ2-1, with 11 bases that match TRBD1. Germline trimming cut 5 bases from V and 9 bases from J; bases unmatched to any gene: 3. CDR1 is MNHEY and CDR2 is SMNVEV in the germline V gene (reference sequence). The CDR3 contains 13 residues. The DNA of the CDR3 is TGTGCCAGCAGTCAGGACAGGGGGCGTGAGCAGTTCTTC. It specifies CASSQDRGREQFF.

The J gene is TRBJ2-2, the V gene TRBV7-6; 8 bases line up with TRBD1. Germline lookup yields CDR1 SGHVS and CDR2 FNYEAQ. After removal of 7 bases from V and 5 bases from J, the junction contained 6 bases not matched to a gene. The CDR3 sequence is 14 residues long. CDR3 protein: CASKQGVATGELFF. The CDR3 nucleotides are TGTGCCAGCAAACAGGGGGTCGCGACCGGGGAGCTGTTTTTT.

The chain recombines TRBV18 with TRBJ1-2; TRBD1 might be the D (5 bases). CDR1 and CDR2 (germline): KGHSH, LQKENI. With 6 bases removed from V and 2 bases from J, the gap between germline ends came to 19 bases. The CDR3 loop spans 16 amino acids. The CDR3, as DNA: TGTGCCAGCTCCAAAACGGGGGTACAATTAAACTATGGCTACACCTTC. It codes for CASSKTGVQLNYGYTF.

This chain joins TRBV5-3 and TRBJ1-4, with TRBD1 matching over 9 bases. TRBV5-3 is an ORF, with its function uncertain. The CDR3 totals 16 residues. V was clipped by 0 bases and J by 8 bases; unmatched bases: 8. The CDR3 DNA follows: TGTGCCAGAAGCTTGGGTGCCCGGGACAGGGAAGAAAAACTGTTTTTT. This encodes CARSLGARDREEKLFF.

This chain links TRBV9 with TRBJ2-7, with TRBD2 matching 13 bases. Trimming removed 3 bases from V and 5 bases from J; junction bases left unmatched: 8. The length of the CDR3 is 16 residues. Germline V gene lookup returns CDR1 SGDLS and CDR2 YYNGEE. The CDR3 region has the DNA TGTGCCAGCAGCGAGGGGACTAGCGGGGAACTCGACGAGCAGTACTTC. Encoded protein: CASSEGTSGELDEQYF.

The chain recombines TRBV27 with TRBJ2-7; the match to TRBD1 covers 7 bases. Germline lookup yields CDR1 MNHEY and CDR2 SMNVEV (reference sequence). V shed 4 bases and J 0 bases; nucleotides not matched to a gene: 6. The CDR3 consists of 15 residues. The CDR3, as DNA: TGTGCCAGCAGTTCTATCCGGGACAGCTCCTACGAGCAGTACTTC. Translated: CASSSIRDSSYEQYF.

The V and J genes are TRBV5-4 and TRBJ2-3; 11 positions match TRBD2. V shed 4 bases and J 4 bases; nucleotides not matched to a gene: 14. The CDR3 loop spans 18 amino acids. From germline, CDR1 is SGHNT and CDR2 YYREEE (reference sequence). DNA of the CDR3: TGTGCCAGCAGCCCTACCGGGGTTCTAGCGGGGGGCTCAGATACGCAGTATTTT. Its translation: CASSPTGVLAGGSDTQYF.

V and J are TRBV5-6 and TRBJ1-5; 7 bases are shared with TRBD1. J gave up 2 bases and V 2 bases, and 10 bases lay outside the gene matches. This CDR3 is built from 17 residues. CDR1 SGHDT and CDR2 YYEEEE come from the germline V gene. The CDR3 coding sequence is TGTGCCAGCAGCTTTAGGACAGGCGGCCTGGGCAATCAGCCCCAGCATTTT. It is translated as CASSFRTGGLGNQPQHF. Full variable domain (rest looked up from reference TRBV5-6 and TRBJ1-5): DAGVTQSPTHLIKTRGQQVTLRCSPKSGHDTVSWYQQALGQGPQFIFQYYEEEERQRGNFPDRFSGHQFPNYSSELNVNALLLGDSALYLCASSFRTGGLGNQPQHFGDGTRLSIL.

This clone was counted once. The chain employs TRBV28 and TRBJ1-5, with D possibly being TRBD1 (5 bases). V was clipped by 7 bases and J by 7 bases, with 20 bases between them. CDR3 length: 15 residues. Germline loops: CDR1 MDHEN, CDR2 SYDVKM. The chain's CDR3 is CASTPMSRAGQPQHF. CDR3 nucleotide sequence: TGTGCCAGCACCCCAATGTCCAGGGCTGGACAGCCCCAGCATTTT. Full variable domain (rest looked up from reference TRBV28 and TRBJ1-5): DVKVTQSSRYLVKRTGEKVFLECVQDMDHENMFWYRQDPGLGLRLIYFSYDVKMKEKGDIPEGYSVSREKKERFSLILESASTNQTSMYLCASTPMSRAGQPQHFGDGTRLSIL.

V and J are TRBV27 and TRBJ2-7; 13 bases map to TRBD2. With 3 bases clipped from V and 1 base from J, the junction kept 9 bases outside the gene matches. From germline, CDR1 is MNHEY and CDR2 SMNVEV (reference sequence). This CDR3 contains 18 residues. The CDR3 nucleotides are TGTGCCAGCAGTTTTACCGGACTAGCGGGAGAATTGTCCTACGAGCAGTACTTC. This encodes CASSFTGLAGELSYEQYF.

This clone came up a few times. The chain carries TRBV28 and TRBJ1-4, with D tentatively TRBD1 (5 bases). V was pared by 11 bases and J by 10 bases, with 23 bases between. The CDR3 runs to 14 residues. The germline V gene has CDR1 MDHEN and CDR2 SYDVKM. The CDR3: CAVGGVGLAGKLFF. The CDR3 coding sequence is TGTGCCGTTGGTGGGGTGGGACTCGCCGGAAAACTGTTTTTT. The entire variable domain, with the rest obtained from reference TRBV28 and TRBJ1-4, is as follows: DVKVTQSSRYLVKRTGEKVFLECVQDMDHENMFWYRQDPGLGLRLIYFSYDVKMKEKGDIPEGYSVSREKKERFSLILESASTNQTSMYLCAVGGVGLAGKLFFGSGTQLSVL.